This entry lists 15 T cell receptor beta chains sequenced from one sample in a study of blood T cell repertoires in COVID-19. Method: immunoSEQ multiplex PCR; TCRdb's copy keeps in-frame clones and lacks some. The sample holds roughly 120,000 clones, 92% seen once. What was sequenced was peripheral blood. These receptors were taken from a man aged 45 to 65 with COVID-19, enrolled during active disease.

The CDR3 spells CASSSEPGLPLVEQYV. The CDR3, as DNA: TGCGCCAGCAGCAGCGAACCGGGACTACCTTTGGTCGAGCAGTACGTC. The chain couples TRBV4-1 to TRBJ2-7; 7 nucleotides line up with TRBD2. The CDR3 is 16 amino acids. The germline gives CDR1 MGHRA, CDR2 YSYEKL. V dropped 5 bases and J dropped 6; count of bases not matched to a gene: 16.

J is TRBJ2-2 and V is TRBV5-1; D perhaps matches TRBD2 (5 bases). This CDR3 has 15 residues. V shed 4 bases and J shed 5 bases, with 15 bases lying between them. Per the germline V gene, CDR1 is SGHRS and CDR2 is YFSETQ. This CDR3 is CASSNPSTRTGELFF. Written as DNA, the CDR3 is TGCGCCAGCAGCAATCCGAGTACTAGGACCGGGGAGCTGTTTTTT. Variable domain in full (rest from reference TRBV5-1 and TRBJ2-2): KAGVTQTPRYLIKTRGQQVTLSCSPISGHRSVSWYQQTPGQGLQFLFEYFSETQRNKGNFPGRFSGRQFSNSRSEMNVSTLELGDSALYLCASSNPSTRTGELFFGEGSRLTVL.

The CDR3 DNA reads as TGTGCCAGCAGCCCCACAGGGGTGAATAATTCACCCCTCCACTTT. Translating gives CASSPTGVNNSPLHF. The chain couples TRBV9 to TRBJ1-6; 7 bases fit TRBD1. This CDR3 spans 15 amino acids. Per germline, CDR1 SGDLS and CDR2 YYNGEE. V dropped 4 bases and J dropped 5; count of bases not matched to a gene: 6.

This clone was seen just once. The rearrangement uses TRBV27 and TRBJ2-1; possibly TRBD2 for D (6 bases). Germline CDR1 reads MNHEY; CDR2 reads SMNVEV (reference sequence). The CDR3 consists of 16 residues. Trimming cost V 6 bases and J 12 bases, with 27 bases left between them. This CDR3 is CASRPHPGTSWSRQFF. CDR3 nucleotides: TGTGCCAGCAGGCCCCACCCCGGAACTAGCTGGTCCAGGCAGTTCTTC.

The gene calls are TRBV24-1 and TRBJ2-2; D perhaps matches TRBD1 (6 bases). Trimming pared 1 base from V and 6 bases from J, leaving 14 bases between. From germline, CDR1 is KGHDR and CDR2 SFDVKD. This CDR3 spans 16 amino acids. The CDR3 nucleotides read TGTGCCACCAGTGATTTCCAGGGGTTAGGCGCCGGGGAGCTGTTTTTT. Its protein is CATSDFQGLGAGELFF.

The chain recombines TRBV12-3 or TRBV12-4 with TRBJ2-1, with D unclear. The V and J ends lost 1 base and 8 bases respectively, with 6 bases between them. This CDR3 contains 12 residues. The CDR3 DNA reads TGTGCCAGCAGTTTAGTAGTTTATGAGCAGTTCTTC. It specifies CASSLVVYEQFF.

V and J are TRBV5-1 and TRBJ2-7; a possible D gene is TRBD1 (5 bases). The germline V gene has CDR1 SGHRS and CDR2 YFSETQ. CDR3 length: 14 residues. The V gene lost 0 bases and the J gene lost 2 bases, with 9 bases spanning the gap. The CDR3 loop is CASSLDQGAYEQYV. CDR3 nucleotide sequence: TGCGCCAGCAGCTTGGATCAGGGCGCCTACGAGCAGTACGTC.

Only one count was recorded for this clone. The chain employs TRBV5-4 and TRBJ1-6, with D hard to call. This CDR3 has 16 amino acids. V was pared by 4 bases and J by 10 bases, with 21 bases between. Germline CDR1 SGHNT, CDR2 YYREEE (reference sequence). CDR3 sequence (DNA): TGTGCCAGCAGCGAAGAAAGGGCGGGCGCCGGATCACCCCTCCACTTT. Protein: CASSEERAGAGSPLHF. Based on the CDR3 plus reference TRBV5-4 and TRBJ1-6, the full variable domain is ETGVTQSPTHLIKTRGQQVTLRCSSQSGHNTVSWYQQALGQGPQFIFQYYREEENGRGNFPPRFSGLQFPNYSSELNVNALELDDSALYLCASSEERAGAGSPLHFGNGTRLTVT.

The chain employs TRBV7-3 and TRBJ2-3; D possibly corresponds to TRBD1 (6 bases). There are 13 residues in the CDR3. From germline, CDR1 is SGHTA and CDR2 FQGTGA. Deletions cut 6 bases from V and 1 base from J, with 8 bases between. CDR3 region: CASRQGGTDTQYF. The CDR3 DNA is TGTGCCAGCAGACAGGGAGGCACAGATACGCAGTATTTT.

This sequence joins TRBV29-1 and TRBJ1-1; 7 bases fit TRBD1. The CDR3 sequence is 13 residues long. Germline CDR1 reads SQVTM; CDR2 reads ANQGSEA. The J segment lost 3 bases and the V segment lost 4 bases, leaving 5 bases of the junction unmatched. CDR3 loop: CSVARQGDTEAFF. The CDR3 region has the DNA TGCAGCGTTGCTCGACAGGGAGACACTGAAGCTTTCTTT.

The chain carries TRBV7-9 and TRBJ2-2, with 9 bases fitting TRBD2. V shed 4 bases and J 2 bases; nucleotides not matched to a gene: 11. Germline V gene lookup returns CDR1 SEHNR and CDR2 FQNEAQ (reference sequence). The CDR3 loop spans 18 amino acids. This chain's CDR3 is CASSYGREGLYNTGELFF. CDR3 coding DNA: TGTGCCAGCAGCTACGGGCGGGAGGGCCTTTACAACACCGGGGAGCTGTTTTTT.

The chain joins TRBV29-1 to TRBJ1-2; TRBD1 is a possible D gene (5 bases). V was trimmed by 3 bases and J by 2 bases, leaving 7 bases between them. This CDR3 is built from 12 residues. Germline V gives CDR1 SQVTM, CDR2 ANQGSEA. Here the CDR3 DNA reads TGCAGCGTTGATCGGGGGAACTATGGCTACACCTTC. It codes for CSVDRGNYGYTF.

The chain joins TRBV24-1 to TRBJ2-2; D is possibly TRBD1 (6 bases). The CDR3 has 14 residues. The V end lost 4 bases, the J end lost 5 bases, and 10 bases lay between the germline ends. The germline V gene has CDR1 KGHDR and CDR2 SFDVKD. The CDR3 loop is CATSEGGRTGELFF. CDR3 sequence (DNA): TGTGCCACCAGTGAAGGGGGACGGACCGGGGAGCTGTTTTTT.

This chain links TRBV3-1 (or the pseudogene TRBV3-2) with TRBJ2-1; 8 nucleotides line up with TRBD2. Germline values: CDR1 LGHDT, CDR2 YNNKEL (reference sequence). J gave up 8 bases and V 0 bases, and 6 bases lay outside the gene matches. The CDR3 is 15 residues long. The CDR3 bases are TGTGCCAGCAGCCAAGAGCCAAGCGGGAGCGATGAGCAGTTCTTC. It is translated as CASSQEPSGSDEQFF.

The rearrangement links TRBV5-5 to TRBJ1-2, with 12 bases aligning to TRBD1. Germline V gene lookup returns CDR1 SGHKS and CDR2 YYEKEE (reference sequence). This CDR3 region has 14 residues. The J segment lost 6 bases and the V segment lost 4 bases, leaving 4 bases of the junction unmatched. The CDR3 protein is CASSPGQGANGYTF. The CDR3 DNA follows: TGTGCCAGCAGCCCGGGACAGGGGGCTAATGGCTACACCTTC.